These T cell receptor beta chains were read from a single sample in a study of T-cell memory formation after mild COVID-19. TCRdb itself ran the 5' RACE reads through MiXCR, one entry per CDR3 protein. The data contain about 600,000 distinct CDR3 sequences, about 22% of them seen just once; the ten biggest clones take up 7% to 9%. The specimen sequenced was PBMCs or a T cell subset sorted from them (not recorded which). The receptor source for this set is an adult woman who had mild COVID-19 (a few samples of this study predate the infection). Cell type and time point are not known. CDR3s include the opening cysteine and the closing phenylalanine or tryptophan. The D gene is left open where the match is weak. Only some rows state a clone size, as once, few, many or a class for expanded clones.

cdr3_nt: TGTGCCAGCATTCGGGGACAGGGGTTTTTCGGAAACTATGGCTACACCTTC
cdr3_aa: CASIRGQGFFGNYGYTF
j_call: TRBJ1-2
clone_size: -
d_call: TRBD1
v_call: TRBV13

cdr3_nt: TGTGCCAGCAGTCCAAACGGACAGGAATTCTATCAGCCCCAGCATTTT
cdr3_aa: CASSPNGQEFYQPQHF
j_call: TRBJ1-5
clone_size: few
d_call: TRBD1
v_call: TRBV27

cdr3_nt: TGTGCCAGTAGTATTCAGGGCCTATCGACGTCTGGAAACACCATATATTTT
cdr3_aa: CASSIQGLSTSGNTIYF
j_call: TRBJ1-3
clone_size: -
d_call: -
v_call: TRBV19

cdr3_nt: TGTGCCAGCACCGAGGGACTAGCGGGAGATAGGTCCTACGAGCAGTACTTC
cdr3_aa: CASTEGLAGDRSYEQYF
j_call: TRBJ2-7
clone_size: -
d_call: TRBD2
v_call: TRBV2

cdr3_nt: TGTGCCAGCAGCTTAGGGACTAGCTGGACCGGGGAGCTGTTTTTT
cdr3_aa: CASSLGTSWTGELFF
j_call: TRBJ2-2
clone_size: -
d_call: TRBD2
v_call: TRBV7-9

cdr3_nt: TGTGCCAGCAGCTCTCCGGTAACTCTGTACAATCAGCCCCAGCATTTT
cdr3_aa: CASSSPVTLYNQPQHF
j_call: TRBJ1-5
clone_size: -
d_call: -
v_call: TRBV7-2

cdr3_nt: TGTGCCAGCACCGCCCTCGGCAGGTCCTACGAGCAGTACTTC
cdr3_aa: CASTALGRSYEQYF
j_call: TRBJ2-7
clone_size: few
d_call: -
v_call: TRBV12-3/TRBV12-4

cdr3_nt: TGCAGGGCCGACAGGGGGCCGATCCAATACACAGATACGCAGTATTTT
cdr3_aa: CRADRGPIQYTDTQYF
j_call: TRBJ2-3
clone_size: few
d_call: TRBD1
v_call: TRBV20-1

cdr3_nt: TGCAGTGCCCCGACAGGGGTGAACTATGGCTACACCTTC
cdr3_aa: CSAPTGVNYGYTF
j_call: TRBJ1-2
clone_size: -
d_call: TRBD1
v_call: TRBV20-1

cdr3_nt: TGTGCCAGCAGCTTTAGAAAGTTAACAGGCGGGGAGCTGTTTTTT
cdr3_aa: CASSFRKLTGGELFF
j_call: TRBJ2-2
clone_size: -
d_call: -
v_call: TRBV5-6

cdr3_nt: TGCGCCAGCAGCTTGGGGTCCGCAGGGGCTAGGACAGATACGCAGTATTTT
cdr3_aa: CASSLGSAGARTDTQYF
j_call: TRBJ2-3
clone_size: few
d_call: -
v_call: TRBV5-1

cdr3_nt: TGTGCCAGCAGCCCGGTGGGACAGGGAAGAGACTATGGCTACACCTTC
cdr3_aa: CASSPVGQGRDYGYTF
j_call: TRBJ1-2
clone_size: few
d_call: TRBD1
v_call: TRBV28

cdr3_nt: TGTGCCAGCAGCCCCGTTACAGGGGTAAATGAAAAACTGTTTTTT
cdr3_aa: CASSPVTGVNEKLFF
j_call: TRBJ1-4
clone_size: few
d_call: TRBD1
v_call: TRBV6-5

cdr3_nt: TGTGCCAGCAGCCAAGGGTGGACAGGGGGGAACACTGAAGCTTTCTTT
cdr3_aa: CASSQGWTGGNTEAFF
j_call: TRBJ1-1
clone_size: -
d_call: TRBD1
v_call: TRBV3-1

cdr3_nt: TGTGCCAGCTCGCGGGACGGAGAAACAGATACGCAGTATTTT
cdr3_aa: CASSRDGETDTQYF
j_call: TRBJ2-3
clone_size: few
d_call: -
v_call: TRBV18

cdr3_nt: TGTGCCAGCCCGAAGTTTCCTAGCGGCAATAGGGTTGGCGAGCAGTACTTC
cdr3_aa: CASPKFPSGNRVGEQYF
j_call: TRBJ2-7
clone_size: -
d_call: TRBD2
v_call: TRBV18